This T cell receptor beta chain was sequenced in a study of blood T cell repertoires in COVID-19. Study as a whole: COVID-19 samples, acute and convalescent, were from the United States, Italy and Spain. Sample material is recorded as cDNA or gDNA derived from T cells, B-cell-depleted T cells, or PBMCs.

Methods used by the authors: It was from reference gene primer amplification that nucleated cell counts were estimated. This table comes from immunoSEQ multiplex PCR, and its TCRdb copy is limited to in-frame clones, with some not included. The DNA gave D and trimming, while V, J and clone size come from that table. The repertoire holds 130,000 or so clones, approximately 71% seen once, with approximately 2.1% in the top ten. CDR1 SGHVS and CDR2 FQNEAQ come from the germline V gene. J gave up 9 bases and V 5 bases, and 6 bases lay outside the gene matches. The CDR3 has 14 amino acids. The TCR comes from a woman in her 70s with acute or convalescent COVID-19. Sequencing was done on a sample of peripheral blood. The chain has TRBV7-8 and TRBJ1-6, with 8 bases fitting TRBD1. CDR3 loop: CASSPQGAGSPLHF. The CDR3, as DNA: TGTGCCAGCAGCCCCCAGGGGGCTGGTTCACCCCTCCACTTT.